This T cell receptor (beta chain) originates from a study of blood T cell repertoires in COVID-19. About the study: Sites in the United States, Italy and Spain provided acute and convalescent COVID-19 samples.

This clone has only a few counts. Study processing details: For nucleated cells, counts were estimated from reference gene primer amplification. Generated by immunoSEQ multiplex PCR, the TCRdb table keeps only in-frame clones and is missing some. V and J calls plus clone size are reproduced from that table; the DNA served to infer D and trimming. The data show fewer than 200,000 clones, with over 80% seen just once and 4.4% held by the top ten. Trimming stripped 5 bases from V and 5 bases from J, with 18 bases between. The CDR3 covers 15 residues. Looked up from germline, CDR1 is SGHAT and CDR2 is FQNNGV. Ages ranged from about 18 to 89 years, with residence in approximately 25 US areas. Donors in Cohort 3 counted as recovered after two negative PCRs, clearance, or symptom resolution.

The chain is built from TRBV11-2 and TRBJ2-5; weak D call: TRBD2 (6 bases). The origin of this receptor is a woman aged 45-59 years who had recovered from COVID-19. Sequencing was carried out using PBMCs or T cells enriched from blood (not recorded which). The CDR3 DNA reads as TGTGCCAGCAGCCCCAGGGACTCCCCATGGGAGACCCAGTACTTC. This gives the protein CASSPRDSPWETQYF.